These 24 T cell receptor beta chains were all obtained from the same sample, sequenced in a study of T cells in women clearing cervical HPV infection. The method was immunoSEQ multiplex PCR; TCRdb's version includes in-frame clones alone and lacks a portion of them. Its table lists roughly 9,000 clones. Sequencing input: blood buffy coat. The receptors originated from a woman aged 18-70 years with a cervical HPV16 infection that either progressed to CIN3+ or cleared (not recorded which).

Its frequency marks this clone as medium-sized. The read terminates 3 residues ahead of where the CDR3 ends, so the germline J gene completes it. This chain uses TRBV11-2 with TRBJ2-3; D is ambiguous. Germline CDR1 SGHAT, CDR2 FQNNGV. Trimming took off 0 bases at V and 2 bases at J, with 3 bases between the two ends. The CDR3 runs to 13 residues. The CDR3 loop is CASSLDITDTQYF. The sequenced part of the CDR3 DNA is TGTGCCAGCAGCTTAGATATCACAGATACG.

On this clone itself: The read ends 3 residues shy of where the CDR3 ends; the end is completed using the germline J gene. V and J are TRBV7-9 and TRBJ1-2; a possible D gene is TRBD1 (5 bases). Trimming left V 4 bases short and J 6 bases short, with 15 bases between. This CDR3 has 14 residues. The V gene's germline CDR1 is SEHNR and CDR2 FQNEAQ (reference sequence). CDR3 sequence: CASSYSRGADGYTF. CDR3 DNA (partial): TGTGCCAGCAGCTACTCTAGGGGCGCCGATGGC.

For this clone: The CDR3 end is not reached by the read, which stops 3 residues before it; the germline J gene fills it in. The chain carries TRBV20-1 and TRBJ2-1; TRBD2 matches 11 bases. The J segment lost 4 bases and the V segment lost 4 bases, leaving 9 bases of the junction unmatched. The CDR3 contains 16 residues. CDR1 and CDR2 from the germline V gene are DFQATT and SNEGSKA (reference sequence). The part of the CDR3 DNA that was read is TGCAGTGCTATAGGTCGGCTAGCGGGGGGTTACAATGAG. Translated: CSAIGRLAGGYNE. The entire CDR3 is CSAIGRLAGGYNEQFF.

Comment on this clone: The junction differs from germline at one of its ends, possibly a read error. Read coverage stops 3 residues before the CDR3 terminus; the germline J gene supplies the remainder. The J gene is TRBJ1-2, the V gene TRBV4-2; 7 bases are a match to TRBD1. Looked up from germline, CDR1 is LGHNA and CDR2 is YNFKEQ. This CDR3 is 15 amino acids long. CDR3 loop: CASSQGTGTVYGYTF. CDR3 DNA (partial): TGCGCCAGCAGCCAAGGGACCGGGACAGTCTATGGC.

Regarding this clone: The DNA ends 3 residues before the CDR3 does, and the rest of the CDR3 is filled in from the germline J gene. J is TRBJ2-3 and V is TRBV5-1; D remains ambiguous. The CDR3 is 12 amino acids. V dropped 0 bases and J dropped 4 bases, with 3 bases sitting between them. CDR1 is SGHRS and CDR2 is YFSETQ in the germline V gene. The part of the CDR3 DNA that was read is TGCGCCAGCAGCTTGGTATCAGATACG. Protein product: CASSLVSDT. The whole CDR3 reads CASSLVSDTQYF.

To note about this clone: The observed sequence ends 3 residues before the CDR3 terminus, with the missing tail filled in from the germline J gene. The rearrangement uses TRBV20-1 and TRBJ2-4; D ambiguous. Germline V gives CDR1 DFQATT, CDR2 SNEGSKA (reference sequence). The CDR3 runs 14 residues. CDR3 DNA (partial): TGCAGTGCTACCCCATATTTTACTAACTATGGT. This codes for CSATPYFTNYG. The whole CDR3 region reads CSATPYFTNYGQYF.

A word on this clone: Read coverage stops 3 residues before the CDR3 terminus; the germline J gene supplies the remainder. This chain uses TRBV5-1 with TRBJ2-5; 8 bases fit TRBD2. Germline CDR1 and CDR2: SGHRS and YFSETQ. The CDR3 loop spans 15 amino acids. With 3 bases clipped from V and 5 bases from J, the junction kept 9 bases outside the gene matches. Incomplete CDR3 DNA: TGCGCCAGCAGCTATAGCGGGGATCGTTGGGAGACC. This translates into CASSYSGDRWET. From start to end, the CDR3 is CASSYSGDRWETQYF.

As regards this clone: From the germline J gene comes the end of the CDR3, since the read stops 3 residues before it. The J gene is TRBJ2-3, the V gene TRBV18; D may be TRBD2 (7 bases). The CDR3 runs 15 residues. Germline V gene data show CDR1 as KGHSH and CDR2 as LQKENI. CDR3 bases read: TGTGCCAGCTCACCTCAGGGGAGGGGCAATCAGCCG. Translating it yields CASSPQGRGNQP. The whole CDR3 protein reads CASSPQGRGNQPQYF. The full variable domain, completed using reference TRBV18 and TRBJ2-3, is NAGVMQNPRHLVRRRGQEARLRCSPMKGHSHVYWYRQLPEEGLKFMVYLQKENIIDESGMPKERFSAEFPKEGPSILRIQQVVRGDSAAYFCASSPQGRGNQPQYFGPGTRLTVL.

Note on this clone: Coverage ceases 3 residues before the CDR3 finishes, and the germline J gene fills in the end. The V and J genes are TRBV7-2 and TRBJ1-2; a weak D match, TRBD1 (5 bases). CDR3 length: 12 residues. The germline V gene encodes CDR1 SGHTA and CDR2 FQGNSA. The CDR3 sequence is CASSLGDYTYTF. The sequenced part of the CDR3 DNA is TGTGCCAGCAGCTTAGGGGACTACACC. The full variable domain, in which reference TRBV7-2 and TRBJ1-2 provide the parts outside the CDR3, is GAGVSQSPSNKVTEKGKDVELRCDPISGHTALYWYRQSLGQGLEFLIYFQGNSAPDKSGLPSDRFSAERTGGSVSTLTIQRTQQEDSAVYLCASSLGDYTYTFGSGTRLTVV.

About this clone itself: The CDR3 end falls 3 residues outside the read, so it is completed with the germline J gene. This chain links TRBV19 with TRBJ1-4, with TRBD1 matching over 9 bases. Germline values: CDR1 LNHDA, CDR2 SQIVND (reference sequence). The CDR3 is made up of 13 amino acids. The sequenced part of the CDR3 DNA is TGTGCCAGTTCGGACAGGGGAGATTCACCA. Its translation: CASSDRGDSP. The whole CDR3 reads CASSDRGDSPLFF.

As to this clone: The read terminates 3 residues ahead of where the CDR3 ends, so the germline J gene completes it. This chain links TRBV7-9 with TRBJ2-3; 8 nucleotides agree with TRBD1. J was trimmed by 4 bases and V by 1 base; bases with no gene match: 4. Germline V lookup: CDR1 SEHNR, CDR2 FQNEAQ (reference sequence). CDR3 length: 15 residues. Partial CDR3 DNA: TGTGCCAGCAGCTTAGTGCAGGGGGCGGCAGATACG. Protein product: CASSLVQGAADT. The entire CDR3 protein reads CASSLVQGAADTQYF. Full variable domain (missing parts from reference TRBV7-9 and TRBJ2-3): DTGVSQNPRHKITKRGQNVTFRCDPISEHNRLYWYRQTLGQGPEFLTYFQNEAQLEKSRLLSDRFSAERPKGSFSTLEIQRTEQGDSAMYLCASSLVQGAADTQYFGPGTRLTVL.

Measured by frequency, this clone is medium-sized. The CDR3 goes on 3 residues after the read ends, and that part is filled in from the germline J gene. The chain carries TRBV19 and TRBJ1-1, with 8 bases lining up with TRBD1. V was clipped by 2 bases and J by 6 bases; unmatched bases: 14. The germline gives CDR1 LNHDA, CDR2 SQIVND (reference sequence). This CDR3 is 17 amino acids long. The sequenced part of the CDR3 DNA is TGTGCCAGTAGTATATACCAGGGGGCGAAGAATGGGGCTGAA. It is translated as CASSIYQGAKNGAE. The whole CDR3 is CASSIYQGAKNGAEAFF. Full variable domain (outside the CDR3, taken from reference TRBV19 and TRBJ1-1): DGGITQSPKYLFRKEGQNVTLSCEQNLNHDAMYWYRQDPGQGLRLIYYSQIVNDFQKGDIAEGYSVSREKKESFPLTVTSAQKNPTAFYLCASSIYQGAKNGAEAFFGQGTRLTVV.

The part of the CDR3 DNA that was read is TGCAGCGGACAGAGAACCGGGGAG. Amino acids: CSGQRTGE. In full, the CDR3 reads CSGQRTGELFF. This chain links TRBV29-1 with TRBJ2-2; weak D call: TRBD1 (5 bases). Sequencing ends 3 residues short of the CDR3 end; the germline J gene provides the rest. This CDR3 has 11 amino acids. Trimming cost V 7 bases and J 5 bases, with 8 bases left between them. Germline values: CDR1 SQVTM, CDR2 ANQGSEA.

A remark on this clone: The CDR3 goes on 3 residues after the read ends, and that part is filled in from the germline J gene. The rearrangement links TRBV18 to TRBJ2-2, with D possibly being TRBD1 (5 bases). This CDR3 is 15 amino acids long. Trimming cost V 0 bases and J 6 bases, with 11 bases left between them. CDR1 is KGHSH, CDR2 LQKENI, per germline. The CDR3 DNA, read in part, is TGTGCCAGCTCACCACCTTCGCTAGGGGCCGGGGAG. Its protein is CASSPPSLGAGE. The entire CDR3 is CASSPPSLGAGELFF.

With regard to this clone: The read is 3 residues too short to cover the CDR3 end, so that end is filled in from the germline J gene. V and J are TRBV4-1 and TRBJ1-5, with D maybe TRBD1 (5 bases). The length of the CDR3 is 15 residues. Germline lookup yields CDR1 MGHRA and CDR2 YSYEKL. Between the trimmed V and J ends, which lost 4 bases and 3 bases, there was a span of 13 bases. CDR3 sequence reads: CASSPWGIYNQPQHF. The part of the CDR3 DNA that was read is TGCGCCAGCAGCCCCTGGGGCATATACAATCAGCCC.

In terms of frequency, this clone is medium-sized. The part of the CDR3 DNA that was read is TGTGCCAGCAGCTTGGGAGGGACTCGGGGAGATACG. Translating it yields CASSLGGTRGDT. The whole CDR3 region reads CASSLGGTRGDTQYF. V and J are TRBV5-4 and TRBJ2-3, with D perhaps TRBD2 (6 bases). The DNA ends 3 residues before the CDR3 does, and the rest of the CDR3 is filled in from the germline J gene. The V end lost 0 bases, the J end lost 5 bases, and 13 bases lay between the germline ends. The V gene's germline CDR1 is SGHNT and CDR2 YYREEE (reference sequence). The CDR3 covers 15 residues.

A note on this clone: The CDR3 end lies 3 residues beyond the end of the read and is filled in from the germline J gene. The chain carries TRBV19 and TRBJ2-3, with 11 positions matching TRBD1. The junction had 12 bases not matched to a gene; V was cut back by 0 bases and J by 7 bases. Germline V CDR1 and CDR2: LNHDA, SQIVND (reference sequence). The CDR3 has 18 residues. The DNA read from the CDR3 is TGTGCCAGTAGTATAGAGAGTACCGGGACAGGGGGTTCAAATACG. This codes for CASSIESTGTGGSNT. The complete CDR3 reads CASSIESTGTGGSNTQYF.

Of note for this clone: The CDR3 end lies 3 residues beyond the end of the read and is filled in from the germline J gene. The rearrangement uses TRBV5-1 and TRBJ1-4; D is unresolved. The CDR3 runs to 15 residues. Germline V gives CDR1 SGHRS, CDR2 YFSETQ. Trimming stripped 1 base from V and 0 bases from J, with 7 bases between. The CDR3 sequence: CASSLMSSTNEKLFF. CDR3 DNA, as far as it was read: TGCGCCAGCAGCTTGATGAGCTCAACTAATGAAAAA.

Worth noting for this clone: The CDR3 end lies 3 residues beyond the end of the read and is filled in from the germline J gene. V is TRBV27 and J is TRBJ1-1, with D possibly matching TRBD1 (6 bases). The germline V gene encodes CDR1 MNHEY and CDR2 SMNVEV (reference sequence). The CDR3 is made up of 13 amino acids. Trimming took off 4 bases at V and 3 bases at J, with 9 bases between the two ends. CDR3 sequence: CASSSRQDTEAFF. CDR3 bases read: TGTGCCAGCAGTTCTCGACAGGACACTGAA.

A note on this clone: Sequencing ends 3 residues short of the CDR3 end; the germline J gene provides the rest. This sequence joins TRBV24-1 and TRBJ2-7; D remains ambiguous. The V end was cut by 2 bases, the J end by 0 bases, with 7 bases between. The CDR3 has 14 residues. Germline V lookup: CDR1 KGHDR, CDR2 SFDVKD. CDR3: CATSDYNGSYEQYF. The CDR3 bases that were read are TGTGCCACCAGTGATTATAACGGCTCCTACGAG.

On this clone: The read is 3 residues too short to cover the CDR3 end, so that end is filled in from the germline J gene. V gene TRBV7-6 combines with J gene TRBJ1-6; the D is unclear. Germline-derived CDR1 and CDR2 are SGHVS and FNYEAQ. V lost 1 base and J 3 bases, leaving 7 bases between the germline ends. The CDR3 runs 15 residues. CDR3 DNA (partial): TGTGCCAGCAGCTTAGGGGCAGTCTATAATTCACCC. The encoded protein is CASSLGAVYNSP. The full CDR3 sequence reads CASSLGAVYNSPLHF.

Regarding this clone: The read finishes 3 residues shy of the CDR3 end, and the germline J gene is used to complete it. The sample carries other DNA sequences with the same CDR3. The chain has TRBV6-4 and TRBJ2-1, with TRBD1 identical over 8 bases. CDR3 length: 16 residues. Germline loops: CDR1 MRHNA, CDR2 SNTAGT. Trimming took 6 bases from V and 3 from J; bases not matched to a gene: 10. The sequenced CDR3 bases are TGTGCCAGCAGCCGCCAGGAAGGACAGGGCTACAATGAG. This translates into CASSRQEGQGYNE. The whole CDR3 protein is CASSRQEGQGYNEQFF.

Points on this clone: The missing CDR3 end, 3 residues past where the read stops, is filled in from the germline J gene. The chain joins TRBV19 to TRBJ2-3; 11 bases match TRBD2. The V and J ends lost 4 bases and 2 bases, in that order; junction bases with no gene match: 5. The CDR3 runs 16 residues. CDR1 is LNHDA, CDR2 SQIVND, per germline (reference sequence). Incomplete CDR3 DNA: TGTGCCAGTAGTACCAGACTAGCGGGGATCACAGATACG. Residues: CASSTRLAGITDT. The full CDR3 reads CASSTRLAGITDTQYF.

Remarks on this clone: The read falls 3 residues short of the CDR3 end, and the missing part is taken from the germline J gene. This rearrangement joins TRBV2 to TRBJ2-2; 8 bases are a match to TRBD1. Per the germline V gene, CDR1 is SNHLY and CDR2 is FYNNEI. The CDR3 length is 15 residues. The CDR3 reads CASRGQGTTNEKLFF. Incomplete CDR3 DNA: TGTGCCAGCAGAGGACAGGGAACAACTAATGAAAAG.